One and the same sample provided the 26 T cell receptor beta chains below, sequenced in a study of CD8 T cells in Susac syndrome (dated by TCRdb to about 2019). The library was built by means of the immunoSEQ multiplex PCR assay. RNA was extracted with the RNeasy kit and roughly 0.45 to 1 ug was reverse transcribed using random hexamers. The public reads were reprocessed in TCRdb via fastp at Q25 and MiXCR, keeping in-frame beta chains. When rows share a CDR3 protein, they turn into one entry using the most common DNA and genes. The sample yields 200,000 or so distinct CDR3 sequences; more than 90% were counted once. The leading ten clones occupy just under 0.095% of the sample. Sequencing input: CD4+ T cells from PBMCs. These receptors all come from a human donor with multiple sclerosis.

The chain has TRBV12-3 or TRBV12-4 and TRBJ2-3, with 8 bases lining up with TRBD2. CDR3 length: 14 amino acids. V lost 9 bases and J lost 6; bases outside the gene matches: 11. CDR3 region: CASIPGGAYDTQYF. CDR3 DNA: TGTGCCAGTATCCCCGGGGGGGCATATGATACGCAGTATTTT.

J is TRBJ2-5 and V is TRBV9; either TRBD1 or TRBD2 may supply D (5 bases each). Looked up from germline, CDR1 is SGDLS and CDR2 is YYNGEE. Trimming took off 3 bases at V and 2 bases at J, with 11 bases between the two ends. The CDR3 covers 14 residues. The CDR3 DNA follows: TGTGCCAGCAGCGACGGATGGGGGCAAGAGACCCAGTACTTC. Its translation: CASSDGWGQETQYF.

The J gene is TRBJ2-3, the V gene TRBV18; maybe TRBD1 (5 bases). The V gene's germline CDR1 is KGHSH and CDR2 LQKENI. Trimming left V 3 bases short and J 4 bases short, with 11 bases between. The CDR3 spans 14 residues. CDR3 region: CASSPRVGADTQYF. The CDR3 DNA reads TGTGCCAGCTCACCTCGGGTAGGGGCAGATACGCAGTATTTT.

This sequence joins TRBV24-1 and TRBJ2-1; possible D gene TRBD2, 7 bases. Germline CDR1 reads KGHDR; CDR2 reads SFDVKD. The CDR3 has 16 residues. Deletions cut 4 bases from V and 8 bases from J, with 20 bases between. CDR3 in amino acids: CATSDPRGGRKDEQFF. The CDR3 DNA is TGTGCCACCAGTGACCCCAGGGGCGGGAGAAAGGATGAGCAGTTCTTC.

The rearrangement joins TRBV29-1 to TRBJ2-7; D is possibly TRBD1 (6 bases). Germline-derived CDR1 and CDR2 are SQVTM and ANQGSEA. V was trimmed by 6 bases and J by 0 bases, leaving 15 bases between them. The CDR3 is made up of 14 amino acids. CDR3 loop: CSVLGQSSSYEQYF. In DNA form, the CDR3 reads TGCAGCGTCCTAGGACAGTCGAGCTCCTACGAGCAGTACTTC.

The chain carries TRBV9 and TRBJ2-2; D gene uncertain. The CDR3 loop spans 12 amino acids. V was shortened by 5 bases and J by 3 bases, with 5 bases between the two germline ends. The germline V gene encodes CDR1 SGDLS and CDR2 YYNGEE. CDR3: CASSDHTGELFF. In nucleotides, the CDR3 is TGTGCCAGCAGTGACCACACCGGGGAGCTGTTTTTT.

V is TRBV12-3 or TRBV12-4 and J is TRBJ1-1; D is uncertain. V was pared by 2 bases and J by 2 bases, with 6 bases between. The CDR3 is 13 amino acids. CDR3 sequence (DNA): TGTGCCAGCAGTTTACAGGTTAACACTGAAGCTTTCTTT. Its translation: CASSLQVNTEAFF.

The chain recombines TRBV5-4 with TRBJ2-3, with D possibly being TRBD1 or TRBD2 (5 bases each). The germline V and J ends were trimmed by 2 bases and 10 bases, with 20 bases remaining between them. Germline V gene data show CDR1 as SGHNT and CDR2 as YYREEE (reference sequence). CDR3 size: 15 residues. The CDR3 spells CASSLPAGSKEAQYF. CDR3 DNA sequence: TGTGCCAGCAGCTTACCGGCAGGGTCCAAGGAGGCGCAGTATTTT.

The J gene is TRBJ2-5, the V gene TRBV9, with TRBD2 identical over 8 bases. CDR1 is SGDLS, CDR2 YYNGEE, per germline. The CDR3 is 14 amino acids. Trimming cost V 4 bases and J 4 bases; bases outside gene matches: 6. The CDR3 DNA is TGTGCCAGCAGCCCAAGCGGGGGCCCAGAGACCCAGTACTTC. This translates into CASSPSGGPETQYF.

The genes are TRBV29-1 and TRBJ2-1, with 9 nucleotides matching TRBD1. V lost 3 bases and J lost 1; bases outside the gene matches: 7. Germline V lookup: CDR1 SQVTM, CDR2 ANQGSEA. The CDR3 runs to 16 residues. The CDR3 here is CSVDKPGTGSYNEQFF. CDR3 DNA sequence: TGCAGCGTTGATAAACCCGGGACAGGGTCCTACAATGAGCAGTTCTTC.

V usage is TRBV30 and J usage is TRBJ1-1; 9 nucleotides match TRBD1. Germline trimming cut 5 bases from V and 0 bases from J; bases unmatched to any gene: 19. CDR1 is GTSNPN, CDR2 SVGIG, per germline (reference sequence). The CDR3 spans 19 residues. This chain's CDR3 is CAWGDPYTGQGFMNTEAFF. The CDR3 region has the DNA TGTGCCTGGGGGGACCCCTACACGGGACAGGGCTTCATGAACACTGAAGCTTTCTTT.

The chain joins TRBV7-9 to TRBJ2-5; 8 bases fit TRBD1. CDR1 SEHNR and CDR2 FQNEAQ come from the germline V gene (reference sequence). The CDR3 runs to 15 residues. J was trimmed by 5 bases and V by 5 bases; bases with no gene match: 10. The CDR3 DNA reads as TGTGCCAGCAGCCGCGGGACAGGCTCTCAGGAGACCCAGTACTTC. Its protein is CASSRGTGSQETQYF.

This clonotype was recorded only once. The chain recombines TRBV7-9 with TRBJ1-4; D unclear. From germline, CDR1 is SEHNR and CDR2 FQNEAQ (reference sequence). V was trimmed by 6 bases and J by 8 bases, leaving 7 bases between them. The CDR3 is 11 amino acids. The CDR3 loop is CASSIEEKLFF. DNA of the CDR3: TGTGCCAGCAGTATAGAGGAAAAACTGTTTTTT.

The chain combines TRBV30 with TRBJ2-3; D gene unclear. This CDR3 is built from 12 residues. V was clipped by 7 bases and J by 2 bases, with 10 bases between them. The germline V gene has CDR1 GTSNPN and CDR2 SVGIG (reference sequence). Here the CDR3 reads CASEMATDTQYF. CDR3 DNA: TGTGCCTCGGAAATGGCCACAGATACGCAGTATTTT.

The chain recombines TRBV6-5 with TRBJ2-7; 9 positions agree with TRBD2. Trimming removed 2 bases from V and 4 bases from J; junction bases left unmatched: 6. The CDR3 is 15 amino acids. Per the germline V gene, CDR1 is MNHEY and CDR2 is SVGAGI. The CDR3 DNA sequence: TGTGCCAGCAGTTACAAGCTAGCGGGGTATTACGAGCAGTACTTC. Its protein product is CASSYKLAGYYEQYF.

The chain uses TRBV14 and TRBJ2-7; perhaps D is TRBD1 or TRBD2 (5 bases each). The CDR3 length is 16 residues. Trimming stripped 2 bases from V and 8 bases from J, with 22 bases between. Per germline, CDR1 SGHDN and CDR2 FVKESK. The CDR3 DNA reads as TGTGCCAGCAGCCAATCGGAGACACGGACCGGGGCCAAGCAGTACTTC. Its translation is CASSQSETRTGAKQYF.

The chain couples TRBV20-1 to TRBJ1-6, with D possibly TRBD1 on 6 matching bases. The germline V gene has CDR1 DFQATT and CDR2 SNEGSKA (reference sequence). Trimming left V 0 bases short and J 10 bases short, with 16 bases between. The CDR3 extends over 15 amino acids. This chain's CDR3 is CSAREALGGGSPLHF. The CDR3 DNA sequence: TGCAGTGCTAGAGAGGCCCTAGGGGGGGGATCACCCCTCCACTTT.

This chain uses TRBV20-1 with TRBJ1-5, with D uncertain. The CDR3 runs 14 residues. V was cut by 3 bases and J by 3 bases, with 12 bases left in between. The germline CDR1 and CDR2 sequences are DFQATT and SNEGSKA (reference sequence). The CDR3 here is CSASKALANQPQHF. The CDR3 nucleotides read TGCAGTGCTAGTAAGGCGTTGGCCAATCAGCCCCAGCATTTT.

This clonotype was observed a handful of times. The chain uses TRBV27 and TRBJ2-7; D may be TRBD2 (6 bases). The V end was cut by 3 bases, the J end by 1 base, with 7 bases between. CDR1 MNHEY and CDR2 SMNVEV come from the germline V gene (reference sequence). The CDR3 is 13 residues long. The CDR3 bases are TGTGCCAGCAGTTTGGGACTTTCCTACGAGCAGTACTTC. Its translation is CASSLGLSYEQYF.

This clonotype was picked up one time. This CDR3 is CSVVLGGSNQPQHF. The CDR3 bases are TGCAGCGTTGTACTGGGGGGTAGCAATCAGCCCCAGCATTTT. The rearrangement joins TRBV29-1 to TRBJ1-5, with D possibly TRBD1 on 5 matching bases. The CDR3 covers 14 residues. The germline V gene encodes CDR1 SQVTM and CDR2 ANQGSEA. Trimming stripped 4 bases from V and 0 bases from J, with 10 bases between.

The CDR3: CASSPTGGDEKLFF. The CDR3 coding sequence is TGTGCCAGCTCACCAACAGGGGGGGATGAAAAACTGTTTTTT. The chain combines TRBV18 with TRBJ1-4, with 8 bases lining up with TRBD1. Germline assignment: CDR1 KGHSH and CDR2 LQKENI. Unmatched junction bases numbered 2, after V lost 2 bases and J lost 6 bases. This CDR3 region has 14 residues.

The chain recombines TRBV30 with TRBJ1-5, with TRBD1 matching 7 bases. V lost 1 base and J lost 3; bases outside the gene matches: 3. The germline gives CDR1 GTSNPN, CDR2 SVGIG (reference sequence). This CDR3 is built from 14 residues. CDR3 nucleotides: TGTGCCTGGAGTGGACAGGGTATCAATCAGCCCCAGCATTTT. Its translation: CAWSGQGINQPQHF.

This clonotype occurred a few times. The genes are TRBV9 and TRBJ1-1; tentatively, D is TRBD1 (5 bases). The length of the CDR3 is 13 residues. CDR1 is SGDLS, CDR2 YYNGEE, per germline. The ends were cut back, 2 bases at V and 1 base at J, with 6 bases in the middle. The CDR3 loop is CASSVDTNTEAFF. Written as DNA, the CDR3 is TGTGCCAGCAGCGTGGACACGAACACTGAAGCTTTCTTT.

V usage is TRBV7-2 and J usage is TRBJ2-4; D ambiguous. The CDR3 covers 18 residues. V was shortened by 5 bases and J by 0 bases, with 20 bases between the two germline ends. From germline, CDR1 is SGHTA and CDR2 FQGNSA. The CDR3 sequence is CASSLHRGTALAKNIQYF. CDR3 bases: TGTGCCAGCAGCCTACATAGAGGCACGGCACTAGCCAAAAACATTCAGTACTTC.

This chain joins TRBV29-1 and TRBJ2-1, with 8 bases aligning to TRBD2. CDR3 length: 18 amino acids. The germline V gene encodes CDR1 SQVTM and CDR2 ANQGSEA. J lost 3 bases, V lost 8 bases, and 21 bases had no gene match. The CDR3 is CSFTPSSGSGEGYNEQFF. The CDR3 coding sequence is TGCAGCTTCACGCCCTCGAGCGGGAGTGGGGAGGGCTACAATGAGCAGTTCTTC.

J is TRBJ1-1 and V is TRBV5-1; D may be TRBD1 (5 bases). The V gene lost 0 bases and the J gene lost 3 bases, with 9 bases spanning the gap. The germline CDR1 and CDR2 sequences are SGHRS and YFSETQ. The CDR3 loop spans 14 amino acids. In DNA, the CDR3 is TGCGCCAGCAGCTTGGGTGGGGGGTACACTGAAGCTTTCTTT. This sequence encodes CASSLGGGYTEAFF.